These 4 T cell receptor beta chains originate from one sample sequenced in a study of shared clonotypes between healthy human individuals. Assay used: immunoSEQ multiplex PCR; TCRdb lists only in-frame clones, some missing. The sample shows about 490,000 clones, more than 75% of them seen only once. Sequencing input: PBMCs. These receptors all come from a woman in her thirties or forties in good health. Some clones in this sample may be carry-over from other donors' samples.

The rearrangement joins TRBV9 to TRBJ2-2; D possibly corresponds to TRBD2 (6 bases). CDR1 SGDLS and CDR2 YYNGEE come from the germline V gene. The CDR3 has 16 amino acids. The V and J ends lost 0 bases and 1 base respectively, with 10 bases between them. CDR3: CASSVATRGNTGELFF. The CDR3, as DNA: TGTGCCAGCAGCGTAGCTACGCGGGGGAACACCGGGGAGCTGTTTTTT.

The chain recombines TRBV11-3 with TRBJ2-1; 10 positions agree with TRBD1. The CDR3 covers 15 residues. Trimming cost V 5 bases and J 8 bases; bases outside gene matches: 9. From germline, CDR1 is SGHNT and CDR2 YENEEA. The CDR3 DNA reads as TGTGCCAGCAGCGCACGGGACAGGGGAGTCGATGAGCAGTTCTTC. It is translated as CASSARDRGVDEQFF.

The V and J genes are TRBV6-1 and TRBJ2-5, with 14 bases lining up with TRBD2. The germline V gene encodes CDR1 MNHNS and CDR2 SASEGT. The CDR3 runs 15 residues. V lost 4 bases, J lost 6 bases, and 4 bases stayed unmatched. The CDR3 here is CASSAGLAGVQTQYF. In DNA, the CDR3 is TGTGCCAGCAGTGCGGGACTAGCGGGAGTCCAGACCCAGTACTTC.

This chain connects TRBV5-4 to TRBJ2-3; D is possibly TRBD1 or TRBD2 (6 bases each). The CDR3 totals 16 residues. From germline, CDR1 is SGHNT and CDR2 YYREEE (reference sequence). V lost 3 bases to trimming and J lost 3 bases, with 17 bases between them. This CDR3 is CASSWGLGAGTDTQYF. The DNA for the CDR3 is TGTGCCAGCAGCTGGGGGCTAGGGGCGGGAACAGATACGCAGTATTTT. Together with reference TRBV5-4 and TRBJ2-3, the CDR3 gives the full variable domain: ETGVTQSPTHLIKTRGQQVTLRCSSQSGHNTVSWYQQALGQGPQFIFQYYREEENGRGNFPPRFSGLQFPNYSSELNVNALELDDSALYLCASSWGLGAGTDTQYFGPGTRLTVL.